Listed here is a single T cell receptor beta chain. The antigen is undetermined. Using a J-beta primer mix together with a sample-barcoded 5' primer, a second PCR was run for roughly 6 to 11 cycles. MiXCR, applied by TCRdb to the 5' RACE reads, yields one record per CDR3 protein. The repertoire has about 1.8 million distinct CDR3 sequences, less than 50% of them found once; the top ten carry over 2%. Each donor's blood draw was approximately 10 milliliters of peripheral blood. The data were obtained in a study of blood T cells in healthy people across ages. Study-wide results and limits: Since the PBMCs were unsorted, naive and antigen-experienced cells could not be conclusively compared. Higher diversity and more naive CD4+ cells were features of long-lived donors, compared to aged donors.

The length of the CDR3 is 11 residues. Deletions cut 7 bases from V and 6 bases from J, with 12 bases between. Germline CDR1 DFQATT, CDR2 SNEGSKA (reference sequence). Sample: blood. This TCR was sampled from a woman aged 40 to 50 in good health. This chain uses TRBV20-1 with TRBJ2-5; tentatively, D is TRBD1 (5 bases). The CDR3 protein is CSEGAGQTQYF. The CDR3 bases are TGCAGTGAAGGGGCTGGACAGACCCAGTACTTC.